This TCR beta chain was documented in a study of cytomegalovirus exposure and HLA in healthy donors. Study observations and caveats: Later work found that TCR association rates differed between HLA loci; DRB1 had the most and HLA-C the fewest. As a later analysis showed, several of the most significant clusters appeared to be linked to common viral pathogens.

In the case of this clone: Its specificity is unknown.

Trimming shortened V by 8 bases and J by 4 bases, and 11 bases separated the two germline ends. CDR3 length equals 12 residues. From germline, CDR1 is LNHDA and CDR2 SQIVND (reference sequence). PCR primers comprised 60 Vbeta and 13 Jbeta primers. Sequencing used immunoSEQ multiplex PCR; TCRdb keeps in-frame clones, though not all of them. Here the sample spans approximately 100,000 clones, 60% to 85% being singletons. The chain is built from TRBV19 and TRBJ1-2; no clear D gene. The TCR comes from a man aged 60 to 69 in good health and CMV-seropositive. The material sequenced was PBMCs. The CDR3 loop reads CASAWSGYGYTF. For the CDR3, the DNA is TGTGCCAGTGCCTGGAGCGGCTATGGCTACACCTTC.